These 2 T cell receptor beta chains came from one sample sequenced in a study of T cells after yellow fever vaccination. Via MiXCR, TCRdb re-called the 5' RACE reads, giving one row per CDR3 protein. The data contain about 630,000 distinct CDR3 sequences, more than 9% of them singletons. The sequenced sample was PBMCs, obtained on the day of the yellow fever booster vaccination. These receptors all stem from a man aged 30 to 45 who received the YFV17D yellow fever vaccine.

In its sample, this clonotype was seen a few times. J is TRBJ1-4 and V is TRBV20-1, with TRBD1 matching over 7 bases. There are 13 residues in the CDR3. CDR1 and CDR2 (germline): DFQATT, SNEGSKA (reference sequence). V lost 6 bases to trimming and J lost 6 bases; unmatched junction nucleotides: 7. The CDR3 DNA is TGCAGTGCCAGCCCCGGGACAGATGAAAAACTGTTTTTT. Translated: CSASPGTDEKLFF.

This clonotype showed up just a few times. As DNA, the CDR3 is TGCGCCAGCAGCTTGGGGGGGGTTACCCCTGAAAAACTGTTTTTT. Translation: CASSLGGVTPEKLFF. The chain combines TRBV5-1 with TRBJ1-4, with D tentatively TRBD1 (5 bases). V was shortened by 0 bases and J by 7 bases, with 13 bases between the two germline ends. The CDR3 loop spans 15 amino acids. The germline V gene encodes CDR1 SGHRS and CDR2 YFSETQ.